This passage covers 2 T cell receptor beta chains from one sample sequenced in a study of human T cells and chemical hapten exposure. Time point meaning: pre-sensitization, week 0. Documented treatment: therapeutic diphenylcyclopropenone sensitization with weekly scalp DPC. One entry per CDR3 protein, called by TCRdb with MiXCR from the RACE reads. This table holds tens of thousands of distinct CDR3 sequences, 11% to 15% found once. The material sequenced was whole blood, taken in connection with sensitization to the hapten diphenylcyclopropenone (DPC). These receptors originate from a woman aged 45-60 years with alopecia areata. Some clones in this sample may be carry-over from other donors' samples.

In its sample, this clonotype was seen many times. The gene calls are TRBV20-1 and TRBJ2-3, with a weak D call TRBD2 (6 bases). This CDR3 has 11 residues. Trimming pared 5 bases from V and 4 bases from J, leaving 7 bases between. CDR1 DFQATT and CDR2 SNEGSKA come from the germline V gene (reference sequence). CDR3: CSASGADTQYF. The CDR3 region has the DNA TGCAGTGCTTCGGGAGCAGATACGCAGTATTTT.

This clonotype was seen only a few times. This chain links TRBV3-1 with TRBJ2-7; D is perhaps TRBD2 (6 bases). Trimming cost V 1 base and J 2 bases, with 12 bases left between them. Per the germline V gene, CDR1 is LGHDT and CDR2 is YNNKEL (reference sequence). This CDR3 is 15 amino acids long. In DNA, the CDR3 is TGTGCCAGCAGCCAAGCTGCGGGACTCCCCTACGAGCAGTACTTC. Protein product: CASSQAAGLPYEQYF.